The present TCR beta chain was sequenced within a study of T cell responses to AZD1222 COVID-19 vaccine. Overall study findings and caveats: Repertoire sampling was restricted to post-peak T cell response timepoints. There were mostly white British donors and more females than males, and clonal diversity was possibly underestimated. When two AZD1222 doses had been given, Spike-specific TCR breadth and depth rose.

Concerning this clone itself: As yet, its antigen is unknown.

Clones were read by immunoSEQ multiplex PCR, and TCRdb kept only the in-frame ones, dropping some. The sample includes roughly 99,000 clones, 87% of them seen just once. Sequences were derived from peripheral blood, sampled 28 days after the second AZD1222 dose. The sequence came from an adult who received the AZD1222 COVID-19 vaccine.

The CDR3 loop reads CASSQGPGDSSGANVLTF. CDR3 sequence (DNA): TGTGCCAGCAGCCAAGGTCCAGGGGACTCCTCTGGGGCCAACGTCCTGACTTTC. The V and J genes are TRBV3-1 (or the pseudogene TRBV3-2) and TRBJ2-6; either TRBD1 or TRBD2 may supply D (6 bases each). Germline CDR1 reads LGHDT; CDR2 reads YNNKEL (reference sequence). V lost 1 base to trimming and J lost 0 bases, with 13 bases between them. CDR3 size: 18 residues.